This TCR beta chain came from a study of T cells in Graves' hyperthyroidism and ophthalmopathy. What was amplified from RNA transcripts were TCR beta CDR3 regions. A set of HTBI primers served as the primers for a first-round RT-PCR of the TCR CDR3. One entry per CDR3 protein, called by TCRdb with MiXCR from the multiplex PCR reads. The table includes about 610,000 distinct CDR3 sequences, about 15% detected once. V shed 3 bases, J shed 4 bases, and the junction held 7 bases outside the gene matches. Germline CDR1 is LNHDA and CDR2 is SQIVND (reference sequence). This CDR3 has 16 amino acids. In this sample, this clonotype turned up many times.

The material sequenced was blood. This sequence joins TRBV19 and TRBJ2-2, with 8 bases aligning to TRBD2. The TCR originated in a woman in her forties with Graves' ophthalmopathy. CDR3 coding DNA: TGTGCCAGTAGTATCCCAGCGGGAGAGGGCACCGGGGAGCTGTTTTTT. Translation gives CASSIPAGEGTGELFF.